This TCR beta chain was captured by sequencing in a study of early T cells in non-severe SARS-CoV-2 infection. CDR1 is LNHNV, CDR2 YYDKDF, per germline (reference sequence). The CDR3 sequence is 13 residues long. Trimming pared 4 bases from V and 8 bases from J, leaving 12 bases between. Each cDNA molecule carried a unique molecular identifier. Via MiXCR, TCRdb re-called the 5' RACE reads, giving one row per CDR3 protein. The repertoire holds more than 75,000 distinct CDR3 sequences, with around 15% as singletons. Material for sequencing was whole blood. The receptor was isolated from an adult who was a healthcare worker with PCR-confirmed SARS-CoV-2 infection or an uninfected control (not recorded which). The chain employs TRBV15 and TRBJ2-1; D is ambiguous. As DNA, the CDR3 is TGTGCCACCAGCATCCCCCCTCGGGATGAGCAGTTCTTC. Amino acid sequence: CATSIPPRDEQFF.